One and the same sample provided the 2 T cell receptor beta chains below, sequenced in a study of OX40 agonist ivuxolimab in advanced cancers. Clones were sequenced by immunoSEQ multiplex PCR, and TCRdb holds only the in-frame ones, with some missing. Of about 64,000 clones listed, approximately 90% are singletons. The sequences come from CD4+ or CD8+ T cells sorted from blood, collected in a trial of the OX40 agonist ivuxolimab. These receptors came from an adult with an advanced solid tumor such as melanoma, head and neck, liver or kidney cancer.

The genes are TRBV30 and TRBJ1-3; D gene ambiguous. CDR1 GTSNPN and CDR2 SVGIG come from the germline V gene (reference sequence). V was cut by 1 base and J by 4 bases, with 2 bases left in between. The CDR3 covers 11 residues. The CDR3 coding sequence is TGTGCCTGGAGTGGAGGAAACACCATATATTTT. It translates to CAWSGGNTIYF.

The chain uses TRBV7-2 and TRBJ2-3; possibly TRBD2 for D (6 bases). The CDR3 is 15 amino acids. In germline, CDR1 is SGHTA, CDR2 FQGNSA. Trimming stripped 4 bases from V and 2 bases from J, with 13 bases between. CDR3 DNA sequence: TGTGCCAGCAGCTCCGGGACTCTAGACACAGATACGCAGTATTTT. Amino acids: CASSSGTLDTDTQYF.